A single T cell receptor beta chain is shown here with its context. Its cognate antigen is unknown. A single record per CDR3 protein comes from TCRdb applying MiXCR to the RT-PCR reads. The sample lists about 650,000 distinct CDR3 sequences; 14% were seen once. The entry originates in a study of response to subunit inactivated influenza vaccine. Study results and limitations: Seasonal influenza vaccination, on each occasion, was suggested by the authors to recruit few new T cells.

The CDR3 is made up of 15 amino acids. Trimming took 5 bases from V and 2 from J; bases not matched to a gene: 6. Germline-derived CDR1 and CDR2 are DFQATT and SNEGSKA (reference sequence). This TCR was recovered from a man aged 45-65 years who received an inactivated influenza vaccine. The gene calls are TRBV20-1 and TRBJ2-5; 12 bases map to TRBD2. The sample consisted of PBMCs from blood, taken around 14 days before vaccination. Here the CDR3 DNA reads TGCAGTGCTGGCGAGACTAGCGGGGGACAAGAGACCCAGTACTTC. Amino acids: CSAGETSGGQETQYF.